One sample yielded the 28 T cell receptor beta chains listed below, sequenced in a study of shared T cell receptors in the human thymus. The protocol was immunoSEQ multiplex PCR, while the TCRdb copy is restricted to in-frame clones and leaves out a portion. The sample carries a few hundred thousand clones, just under 95% recorded once. Sequences were obtained from thymocytes. The receptors stem from a human donor.

This chain uses TRBV4-1 with TRBJ2-5; 7 nucleotides line up with TRBD1. The J segment lost 4 bases and the V segment lost 5 bases, leaving 10 bases of the junction unmatched. The CDR3 has 15 residues. Looked up from germline, CDR1 is MGHRA and CDR2 is YSYEKL. CDR3 coding DNA: TGCGCCAGCAGCGACGTCACAGGGGATGTAGAGACCCAGTACTTC. Protein product: CASSDVTGDVETQYF.

A single count supports this clone. The genes are TRBV5-4 and TRBJ2-7, with 8 bases lining up with TRBD1. Per germline, CDR1 SGHNT and CDR2 YYREEE (reference sequence). With V trimmed by 3 bases and J by 6 bases, 11 bases remained unmatched. The CDR3 is 15 residues long. In nucleotides, the CDR3 is TGTGCCAGCAGCTGGATGGACAGGGCCGCGGTCGAGCAGTACTTC. Protein sequence: CASSWMDRAAVEQYF.

The chain joins TRBV4-1 to TRBJ1-5; D call uncertain. Germline values: CDR1 MGHRA, CDR2 YSYEKL. The CDR3 extends over 16 amino acids. Trimming removed 3 bases at V and 0 bases at J, with 12 bases between. CDR3 loop: CASSHPTGRSNQPQHF. The CDR3 nucleotides read TGCGCCAGCAGCCACCCGACCGGACGTAGCAATCAGCCCCAGCATTTT.

Only one count was recorded for this clone. The chain has TRBV28 and TRBJ2-1; 7 nucleotides agree with TRBD1. The V and J ends lost 3 bases and 6 bases, in that order; junction bases with no gene match: 5. Germline loops: CDR1 MDHEN, CDR2 SYDVKM. This CDR3 region has 14 residues. CDR3 loop: CASSFPRQGNEQFF. CDR3 coding DNA: TGTGCCAGCAGTTTCCCTAGACAGGGCAATGAGCAGTTCTTC.

The chain has TRBV5-6 and TRBJ2-5; D possibly corresponds to TRBD2 (6 bases). The CDR3 covers 17 residues. The germline V and J ends were trimmed by 4 bases and 4 bases, with 23 bases remaining between them. CDR1 SGHDT and CDR2 YYEEEE come from the germline V gene. The CDR3 region is CASSLARLDYARETQYF. CDR3 nucleotide sequence: TGTGCCAGCAGCCTAGCCAGACTAGATTACGCTAGAGAGACCCAGTACTTC.

The CDR3 sequence is CAWSVLPPGQDFHTEAFF. CDR3 nucleotides: TGTGCCTGGAGTGTACTTCCGCCGGGACAGGATTTTCACACTGAAGCTTTCTTT. The chain combines TRBV30 with TRBJ1-1; 8 bases are shared with TRBD1. CDR3 size: 18 residues. CDR1 and CDR2 (germline): GTSNPN, SVGIG (reference sequence). V shed 0 bases and J 3 bases; nucleotides not matched to a gene: 15.

The chain is built from TRBV7-9 and TRBJ2-1; D gene uncertain. CDR3 size: 13 residues. Per the germline V gene, CDR1 is SEHNR and CDR2 is FQNEAQ (reference sequence). V was clipped by 5 bases and J by 0 bases, with 5 bases between them. CDR3: CASSPTSYNEQFF. The DNA for the CDR3 is TGTGCCAGCAGCCCGACCTCCTACAATGAGCAGTTCTTC.

The V call is TRBV29-1, the J call TRBJ2-7; possibly TRBD2 for D (6 bases). The CDR3 covers 14 residues. Germline values: CDR1 SQVTM, CDR2 ANQGSEA. Trimming left V 6 bases short and J 6 bases short, with 21 bases between. The CDR3 DNA reads TGCAGCGTACCGGGGAGGAGAGTAGGAGGCGAGCAGTACTTC. Protein: CSVPGRRVGGEQYF.

The gene calls are TRBV5-6 and TRBJ1-5; D call uncertain. Trimming shortened V by 3 bases and J by 6 bases, and 19 bases separated the two germline ends. CDR3 size: 16 residues. Germline V lookup: CDR1 SGHDT, CDR2 YYEEEE. DNA of the CDR3: TGTGCCAGCAGCTCTGGGGAGATAAGAGGAGCTCAGCCCCAGCATTTT. Amino acid sequence: CASSSGEIRGAQPQHF.

The rearrangement links TRBV9 to TRBJ1-3; D remains unclear. The CDR3 runs 14 residues. Trimming took 0 bases from V and 2 from J, leaving 6 bases between them. The V gene's germline CDR1 is SGDLS and CDR2 YYNGEE. CDR3 DNA: TGTGCCAGCAGCGTAGATGAAGCTGGAAACACCATATATTTT. Its translation: CASSVDEAGNTIYF.

This clone was picked up one time. The chain employs TRBV4-2 and TRBJ2-4; 11 nucleotides match TRBD2. The germline gives CDR1 LGHNA, CDR2 YNFKEQ. The V gene end was trimmed by 2 bases and the J gene end by 5 bases; junction bases not matched to a gene: 20. This CDR3 contains 21 residues. CDR3 DNA: TGTGCCAGCAGCCAACCGATGACTAGCGGGACCCCTTATCCTAGCCAAAACATTCAGTACTTC. Translating it yields CASSQPMTSGTPYPSQNIQYF.

This chain connects TRBV6-1 to TRBJ1-5, with 8 bases identical to TRBD1. Germline-derived CDR1 and CDR2 are MNHNS and SASEGT. The ends lost 9 bases at V and 0 bases at J; junction bases unmatched: 7. CDR3 length: 15 residues. CDR3 coding DNA: TGTGCCAGTACTGACAGGGGCAATAGCAATCAGCCCCAGCATTTT. It translates to CASTDRGNSNQPQHF.

The V gene is TRBV5-4, the J gene TRBJ2-7; D call uncertain. The CDR3 contains 16 residues. The V and J ends lost 4 bases and 0 bases respectively, with 17 bases between them. Germline CDR1 is SGHNT and CDR2 is YYREEE (reference sequence). The CDR3 sequence: CASSLGIVMSSYEQYF. The CDR3 DNA reads as TGTGCCAGCAGCCTGGGGATAGTGATGAGCTCCTACGAGCAGTACTTC. Full variable domain (missing parts from reference TRBV5-4 and TRBJ2-7): ETGVTQSPTHLIKTRGQQVTLRCSSQSGHNTVSWYQQALGQGPQFIFQYYREEENGRGNFPPRFSGLQFPNYSSELNVNALELDDSALYLCASSLGIVMSSYEQYFGPGTRLTVT.

The chain couples TRBV21-1 to TRBJ2-1; the table's D call, TRBD1, was not checked against the DNA. TRBV21-1 is annotated as a pseudogene. The CDR3 is made up of 19 amino acids. CDR3 in amino acids: CASSKSRENRDRGGNEQFF. CDR3 sequence (DNA): TGTGCCAGCAGCAAATCCCGGGAAAACCGGGACAGGGGAGGCAATGAGCAGTTCTTC.

The genes are TRBV28 and TRBJ2-1, with D tentatively TRBD2 (5 bases). V dropped 5 bases and J dropped 6 bases, with 14 bases sitting between them. CDR1 and CDR2 from the germline V gene are MDHEN and SYDVKM. CDR3 length: 14 amino acids. CDR3 sequence (DNA): TGTGCCAGCAGTCTACAAGGGAGAACCAATGAGCAGTTCTTC. Translating it yields CASSLQGRTNEQFF.

This sequence joins TRBV6-4 and TRBJ1-2; 7 nucleotides line up with TRBD1. Germline V gives CDR1 MRHNA, CDR2 SNTAGT. The CDR3 is made up of 15 amino acids. With V trimmed by 5 bases and J by 4 bases, 10 bases remained unmatched. CDR3 protein: CASSKAGQRVYGYTF. CDR3 sequence (DNA): TGTGCCAGCAGTAAGGCGGGACAGCGAGTCTATGGCTACACCTTC.

The genes are TRBV4-3 and TRBJ2-7; TRBD1 is a possible D gene (5 bases). V lost 0 bases and J lost 0, with 15 bases in between. The CDR3 loop spans 17 amino acids. Per the germline V gene, CDR1 is LGHNA and CDR2 is YSLEER. The CDR3 DNA reads TGCGCCAGCAGCCAAGATTGGGGTGACAGAAGCTCCTACGAGCAGTACTTC. This encodes CASSQDWGDRSSYEQYF.

The chain joins TRBV15 to TRBJ1-1; the D gene is possibly TRBD1 (6 bases). This CDR3 spans 18 amino acids. The V gene lost 4 bases and the J gene lost 7 bases, with 28 bases spanning the gap. Germline loops: CDR1 LNHNV, CDR2 YYDKDF (reference sequence). CDR3 sequence reads: CATSIHSESSGVRSEAFF. The CDR3 DNA reads TGTGCCACCAGCATACACTCAGAATCTTCAGGGGTAAGGAGTGAAGCTTTCTTT.

The CDR3 spells CASSSGRRSSGELFF. CDR3 DNA sequence: TGTGCCAGCTCTAGCGGGAGGCGGTCCTCCGGGGAGCTGTTTTTT. V is TRBV28 and J is TRBJ2-2, with 11 bases aligning to TRBD2. This CDR3 has 15 amino acids. V trimming: 8 bases; J trimming: 6 bases; junction bases outside the gene matches: 8. The germline CDR1 and CDR2 sequences are MDHEN and SYDVKM.

J is TRBJ2-2 and V is TRBV15, with no clear D. The CDR3 sequence is 17 residues long. The germline V and J ends were trimmed by 2 bases and 2 bases, with 15 bases remaining between them. CDR1 and CDR2 (germline): LNHNV, YYDKDF (reference sequence). In DNA, the CDR3 is TGTGCCACCAGCAGAAAGGTCTCAAAATTAAACACCGGGGAGCTGTTTTTT. Protein sequence: CATSRKVSKLNTGELFF.

V is TRBV5-6 and J is TRBJ2-1; a possible D gene is TRBD2 (6 bases). The CDR3 runs 17 residues. CDR1 and CDR2 (germline): SGHDT, YYEEEE. V was clipped by 1 base and J by 0 bases, with 14 bases between them. The CDR3 sequence is CASSLLGLYFSYNEQFF. The CDR3 nucleotides read TGTGCCAGCAGCTTGTTGGGACTCTACTTCTCCTACAATGAGCAGTTCTTC. Using reference TRBV5-6 and TRBJ2-1 for the parts outside the CDR3, the full variable domain is DAGVTQSPTHLIKTRGQQVTLRCSPKSGHDTVSWYQQALGQGPQFIFQYYEEEERQRGNFPDRFSGHQFPNYSSELNVNALLLGDSALYLCASSLLGLYFSYNEQFFGPGTRLTVL.

The chain uses TRBV4-3 and TRBJ2-1; 11 nucleotides match TRBD2. V trimming: 1 base; J trimming: 1 base; junction bases outside the gene matches: 6. The CDR3 is 18 residues long. Per the germline V gene, CDR1 is LGHNA and CDR2 is YSLEER. The CDR3: CASSQGFSGRGSYNEQFF. The CDR3 DNA reads as TGCGCCAGCAGCCAAGGTTTTAGCGGGAGGGGTTCCTACAATGAGCAGTTCTTC.

The chain carries TRBV19 and TRBJ2-1; 13 nucleotides line up with TRBD2. V lost 0 bases, J lost 9 bases, and 5 bases stayed unmatched. In germline, CDR1 is LNHDA, CDR2 SQIVND (reference sequence). This CDR3 has 16 amino acids. The CDR3: CASSIELAGGPFEQFF. The CDR3, as DNA: TGTGCCAGTAGTATAGAACTAGCGGGAGGGCCGTTTGAGCAGTTCTTC.

Written as DNA, the CDR3 is TGTGCCAGCCCCGGGACAGAGGACACTGAAGCTTTCTTT. Protein sequence: CASPGTEDTEAFF. The chain joins TRBV2 to TRBJ1-1; 7 nucleotides match TRBD1. The CDR3 length is 13 residues. Germline lookup yields CDR1 SNHLY and CDR2 FYNNEI. The J segment lost 3 bases and the V segment lost 8 bases, leaving 6 bases of the junction unmatched.

CDR3 bases: TGTGCCAGCAGGGGACCGGGACTAGCCGAGCAGTACTTC. This translates into CASRGPGLAEQYF. The gene calls are TRBV6-6 and TRBJ2-7; 9 bases are shared with TRBD2. CDR3 size: 13 residues. Unmatched junction bases numbered 6, after V lost 6 bases and J lost 6 bases. Germline V CDR1 and CDR2: MNHNY, SVGAGI (reference sequence).

The CDR3 spells CASSSRDRDNANYGYTF. For the CDR3, the DNA is TGTGCCAGCAGCTCCCGGGACAGGGATAATGCGAATTATGGCTACACCTTC. The chain links TRBV11-2 to TRBJ1-2; 9 bases are a match to TRBD1. This CDR3 contains 17 residues. CDR1 and CDR2 (germline): SGHAT, FQNNGV. After removal of 4 bases from V and 5 bases from J, the junction contained 14 bases not matched to a gene. Full variable domain (missing parts from reference TRBV11-2 and TRBJ1-2): EAGVAQSPRYKIIEKRQSVAFWCNPISGHATLYWYQQILGQGPKLLIQFQNNGVVDDSQLPKDRFSAERLKGVDSTLKIQPAKLEDSAVYLCASSSRDRDNANYGYTFGSGTRLTVV.

This chain uses TRBV2 with TRBJ2-3; 10 positions agree with TRBD2. This CDR3 region has 17 residues. The V and J ends lost 4 bases and 0 bases, in that order; junction bases with no gene match: 7. The V gene's germline CDR1 is SNHLY and CDR2 FYNNEI. The CDR3 protein is CASSARTSGPSTDTQYF. The DNA of the CDR3 is TGTGCCAGCAGTGCTAGGACTAGCGGCCCTAGCACAGATACGCAGTATTTT.

The DNA of the CDR3 is TGCAGCGTTCAGGGGGGACTAGCGGGAGTTTGGTACGAGCAGTACTTC. Its protein is CSVQGGLAGVWYEQYF. The chain has TRBV29-1 and TRBJ2-7; 14 bases are a match to TRBD2. Trimming cost V 5 bases and J 4 bases; bases outside gene matches: 10. The CDR3 extends over 16 amino acids. Germline V gives CDR1 SQVTM, CDR2 ANQGSEA.